Each of the 2 T cell receptor beta chains below was sequenced from the same sample in a study of Tregs in tolerant kidney transplant recipients. Mixed chimerism was transient after nonmyeloablative marrow transplants from related graft donors. Sequenced by immunoSEQ multiplex PCR; TCRdb stores in-frame clones only, minus some. The sample includes some 29,000 clones. The specimen was CD4+ T cells from blood (PBMCs), collected 24 months after the transplant. The receptors come from a human patient who received a combined kidney and bone marrow transplant. The graft donor may have contributed some T cells.

In the case of this clone: The read finishes 3 residues shy of the CDR3 end, and the germline J gene is used to complete it. The chain links TRBV5-4 to TRBJ2-1, with 16 bases lining up with TRBD2. This CDR3 contains 16 residues. The V gene's germline CDR1 is SGHNT and CDR2 YYREEE (reference sequence). J gave up 6 bases and V 5 bases, and 5 bases lay outside the gene matches. The CDR3 region is CASRGLAGGDRNEQFF. CDR3 bases read: TGTGCCAGCAGGGGACTAGCGGGAGGGGACCGCAATGAG.

This clone is labeled medium-sized based on frequency. The read falls 3 residues short of the CDR3 end, and the missing part is taken from the germline J gene. The V call is TRBV6-2 or TRBV6-3, the J call TRBJ2-6; 9 bases are shared with TRBD2. In germline, CDR1 is MNHEY, CDR2 SVGEGT. This CDR3 region has 15 residues. The trim removed 7 bases at V and 2 bases at J, leaving 3 bases unmatched. The part of the CDR3 DNA that was read is TGTGCCAGCACCTTAGCGGGAGCTGGGGCCAACGTC. Its protein product is CASTLAGAGANV. The CDR3 in its entirety is CASTLAGAGANVLTF.